Following are 32 T cell receptor beta chains from one sample sequenced in a study of T cells in Graves' hyperthyroidism and ophthalmopathy. RNA transcripts yielded amplified TCR beta CDR3 regions. During a first-round RT-PCR of the TCR CDR3, the HTBI primer set was used. One entry per CDR3 protein, called by TCRdb with MiXCR from the multiplex PCR reads. This table has roughly 640,000 distinct CDR3 sequences, around 16% appearing once. The sequenced sample consisted of blood. The receptors stem from a woman in her forties with Graves' ophthalmopathy.

This clonotype occurred many times. V and J are TRBV28 and TRBJ1-1, with 7 bases that match TRBD1. Germline assignment: CDR1 MDHEN and CDR2 SYDVKM. J was trimmed by 0 bases and V by 5 bases; bases with no gene match: 15. The CDR3 sequence is 18 residues long. CDR3: CASSKGSFRGQVNTEAFF. The DNA of the CDR3 is TGTGCCAGCAGTAAGGGATCCTTTAGGGGGCAGGTGAACACTGAAGCTTTCTTT.

This clonotype was observed at least ten times. The chain employs TRBV13 and TRBJ2-3; TRBD2 is a possible D gene (5 bases). Germline V CDR1 and CDR2: PRHDT, FYEKMQ (reference sequence). The CDR3 consists of 16 residues. Trimming removed 5 bases from V and 0 bases from J, with 15 bases in between. CDR3 residues: CASSPERTVSTDTQYF. As DNA, the CDR3 is TGTGCCAGCAGCCCTGAGCGGACGGTCAGCACAGATACGCAGTATTTT. Combining the CDR3 with reference TRBV13 and TRBJ2-3 gives the whole variable domain AAGVIQSPRHLIKEKRETATLKCYPIPRHDTVYWYQQGPGQDPQFLISFYEKMQSDKGSIPDRFSAQQFSDYHSELNMSSLELGDSALYFCASSPERTVSTDTQYFGPGTRLTVL.

This clonotype occurred a few times. The gene calls are TRBV20-1 and TRBJ1-2; D unresolved. CDR1 is DFQATT, CDR2 SNEGSKA, per germline (reference sequence). CDR3 length equals 12 residues. V was shortened by 6 bases and J by 0 bases, with 8 bases between the two germline ends. The CDR3 loop is CSATLPNYGYTF. DNA of the CDR3: TGCAGTGCCACCCTTCCTAACTATGGCTACACCTTC.

This clonotype appeared many times. The CDR3 is CASSRQGALGELFF. CDR3 bases: TGTGCCAGCAGTCGACAGGGGGCGCTCGGGGAGCTGTTTTTT. The chain carries TRBV27 and TRBJ2-2; 10 positions match TRBD1. This CDR3 contains 14 residues. V gave up 5 bases and J gave up 7 bases; unmatched junction bases: 4. Germline assignment: CDR1 MNHEY and CDR2 SMNVEV (reference sequence).

The table lists this clonotype with a few counts. This chain links TRBV20-1 with TRBJ2-7; 14 nucleotides match TRBD2. Germline CDR1 is DFQATT and CDR2 is SNEGSKA (reference sequence). The CDR3 is 12 residues long. CDR3 region: CSGLAGVYEQYF. The CDR3 DNA is TGCTCGGGACTAGCGGGAGTTTACGAGCAGTACTTC.

V gene TRBV6-2 or TRBV6-3 combines with J gene TRBJ2-1; 10 bases fit TRBD2. The J segment lost 6 bases and the V segment lost 2 bases, leaving 7 bases of the junction unmatched. The V gene's germline CDR1 is MNHEY and CDR2 SVGEGT. The CDR3 has 16 amino acids. The CDR3 protein is CASSYLKERGGNEQFF. DNA of the CDR3: TGTGCCAGCAGTTACCTGAAGGAGCGGGGGGGCAATGAGCAGTTCTTC.

Many counts were recorded for this clonotype. V usage is TRBV2 and J usage is TRBJ1-1, with TRBD1 matching over 7 bases. The CDR3 spans 13 residues. Trimming took 6 bases from V and 3 from J; bases not matched to a gene: 4. Per the germline V gene, CDR1 is SNHLY and CDR2 is FYNNEI. CDR3 loop: CASREQGYTEAFF. CDR3 nucleotides: TGTGCCAGCAGGGAACAGGGGTACACTGAAGCTTTCTTT.

The rearrangement uses TRBV20-1 and TRBJ2-3, with 10 bases that match TRBD2. CDR3 size: 15 residues. V lost 5 bases to trimming and J lost 2 bases; unmatched junction nucleotides: 7. From germline, CDR1 is DFQATT and CDR2 SNEGSKA (reference sequence). CDR3 sequence (DNA): TGCAGTGCTGGATCTAGCGGGGGACTCACAGATACGCAGTATTTT. It codes for CSAGSSGGLTDTQYF.

The rearrangement joins TRBV19 to TRBJ1-1, with D tentatively TRBD1 (5 bases). CDR3 size: 14 residues. The germline CDR1 and CDR2 sequences are LNHDA and SQIVND (reference sequence). V was cut by 5 bases and J by 2 bases, with 12 bases left in between. DNA for the CDR3: TGTGCCAGTAGTTACGGGGCTATCAACACTGAAGCTTTCTTT. This codes for CASSYGAINTEAFF.

This chain uses TRBV9 with TRBJ1-4; weak D call: TRBD1 (5 bases). The V end was cut by 3 bases, the J end by 3 bases, with 15 bases between. The germline V gene has CDR1 SGDLS and CDR2 YYNGEE. The CDR3 runs to 16 residues. The chain's CDR3 is CASSETESPSNEKLFF. The CDR3 region has the DNA TGTGCCAGCAGCGAGACAGAAAGTCCCTCTAATGAAAAACTGTTTTTT.

This chain uses TRBV5-5 with TRBJ1-6, with D possibly TRBD1 on 6 matching bases. Germline assignment: CDR1 SGHKS and CDR2 YYEKEE (reference sequence). V was cut by 3 bases and J by 7 bases, with 14 bases left in between. This CDR3 has 15 amino acids. The CDR3 here is CASSYSTGRNSPLHF. CDR3 in DNA: TGTGCCAGCAGCTATTCGACAGGACGGAATTCACCCCTCCACTTT.

The rearrangement uses TRBV10-3 and TRBJ2-3, with unresolved D. CDR1 and CDR2 (germline): ENHRY, SYGVKD. Trimming left V 11 bases short and J 0 bases short, with 15 bases between. The length of the CDR3 is 14 residues. Here the CDR3 reads CALSPGLSTDTQYF. In DNA, the CDR3 is TGTGCCCTATCTCCCGGGCTCAGCACAGATACGCAGTATTTT.

J is TRBJ2-5 and V is TRBV20-1; perhaps TRBD1 as D (6 bases). Trimming took 4 bases from V and 5 from J, leaving 11 bases between them. The germline CDR1 and CDR2 sequences are DFQATT and SNEGSKA (reference sequence). The CDR3 is 12 amino acids. CDR3 sequence: CSATRTAETQYF. DNA of the CDR3: TGCAGTGCTACTAGGACAGCGGAGACCCAGTACTTC.

Details on this clonotype: A much larger clone differs by one base, so this may be a read error. This chain uses TRBV2 with TRBJ2-5; the match to TRBD2 covers 7 bases. V trimming: 8 bases; J trimming: 7 bases; junction bases outside the gene matches: 7. The CDR3 length is 12 residues. Germline assignment: CDR1 SNHLY and CDR2 FYNNEI. DNA of the CDR3: TGTGCCAGCGGGGCGGGAGCGGGGACCCAGTACTTC. This encodes CASGAGAGTQYF.

This clonotype was found many times. The chain couples TRBV28 to TRBJ2-3; D is ambiguous. Trimming shortened V by 7 bases and J by 2 bases, and 16 bases separated the two germline ends. Germline CDR1 reads MDHEN; CDR2 reads SYDVKM. The CDR3 is 15 amino acids. CDR3 coding DNA: TGTGCCAGCACCATAGGTAGTTTGGCCACAGATACGCAGTATTTT. It is translated as CASTIGSLATDTQYF.

The rearrangement joins TRBV5-6 to TRBJ1-4, with D unclear. CDR1 and CDR2 from the germline V gene are SGHDT and YYEEEE. This CDR3 contains 15 residues. Trimming took off 2 bases at V and 5 bases at J, with 13 bases between the two ends. CDR3 residues: CASSLGWARNEKLFF. Here the CDR3 DNA reads TGTGCCAGCAGCTTAGGGTGGGCCCGGAATGAAAAACTGTTTTTT.

CDR3 in DNA: TGCAGTGCTAGAGGGACAGGGAGAACGGATTCACCCCTCCACTTT. Translation: CSARGTGRTDSPLHF. This rearrangement joins TRBV20-1 to TRBJ1-6; 8 positions match TRBD1. The CDR3 has 15 residues. CDR1 DFQATT and CDR2 SNEGSKA come from the germline V gene (reference sequence). V lost 1 base to trimming and J lost 8 bases; unmatched junction nucleotides: 7.

Many counts were recorded for this clonotype. DNA for the CDR3: TGCAGTGTTAGGACGCAGGGCGGCACCGGGGAGCTGTTTTTT. This encodes CSVRTQGGTGELFF. The chain is built from TRBV20-1 and TRBJ2-2, with D maybe TRBD1 (5 bases). The V gene lost 7 bases and the J gene lost 4 bases, with 16 bases spanning the gap. This CDR3 contains 14 residues. Germline assignment: CDR1 DFQATT and CDR2 SNEGSKA (reference sequence).

The V call is TRBV2, the J call TRBJ1-4; 7 nucleotides line up with TRBD1. Germline CDR1 is SNHLY and CDR2 is FYNNEI. V shed 3 bases and J 6 bases; nucleotides not matched to a gene: 7. The length of the CDR3 is 15 residues. The CDR3 loop is CASSEGEGAYEKLFF. The CDR3 DNA sequence: TGTGCCAGCAGTGAGGGGGAGGGGGCATATGAAAAACTGTTTTTT.

This clonotype was picked up many times. The DNA of the CDR3 is TGTGCCAGCAGCTTAGACTTAGGGGGGGGTTCCACGCAGTATTTT. It is translated as CASSLDLGGGSTQYF. The chain links TRBV11-2 to TRBJ2-3, with TRBD2 as a possible D gene (7 bases). V lost 0 bases, J lost 9 bases, and 16 bases lay in between. Germline loops: CDR1 SGHAT, CDR2 FQNNGV. The CDR3 extends over 15 amino acids.

This chain joins TRBV9 and TRBJ2-3; the D is unclear. V was trimmed by 0 bases and J by 6 bases, leaving 8 bases between them. Germline lookup yields CDR1 SGDLS and CDR2 YYNGEE. The CDR3 is made up of 13 amino acids. The CDR3 sequence is CASSVGGPDTQYF. CDR3 coding DNA: TGTGCCAGCAGCGTAGGGGGTCCGGATACGCAGTATTTT.

This clonotype was recorded at least ten times. The rearrangement links TRBV5-8 to TRBJ2-1, with 7 bases matching TRBD1. Germline lookup yields CDR1 SGHTS and CDR2 YDEGEE. The J segment lost 4 bases and the V segment lost 0 bases, leaving 4 bases of the junction unmatched. The CDR3 covers 15 residues. The CDR3 loop is CASSLAGQTYNEQFF. CDR3 coding DNA: TGTGCCAGCAGCTTGGCGGGACAGACATACAATGAGCAGTTCTTC. Based on the CDR3 plus reference TRBV5-8 and TRBJ2-1, the full variable domain is EAGVTQSPTHLIKTRGQQATLRCSPISGHTSVYWYQQALGLGLQFLLWYDEGEERNRGNFPPRFSGRQFPNYSSELNVNALELEDSALYLCASSLAGQTYNEQFFGPGTRLTVL.

This clonotype was seen many times. The CDR3 coding sequence is TGCAGTGCTACAGGTAAAGGGAGCAATCAGCCCCAGCATTTT. This encodes CSATGKGSNQPQHF. The rearrangement joins TRBV20-1 to TRBJ1-5, with D uncertain. Germline V gives CDR1 DFQATT, CDR2 SNEGSKA (reference sequence). The CDR3 consists of 14 residues. Trimming took off 4 bases at V and 1 base at J, with 11 bases between the two ends.

The rearrangement links TRBV3-1 to TRBJ1-3; 8 bases map to TRBD1. CDR1 is LGHDT, CDR2 YNNKEL, per germline (reference sequence). Trimming took 5 bases from V and 3 from J; bases not matched to a gene: 15. The CDR3 totals 18 residues. CDR3 sequence (DNA): TGTGCCAGCAGCTCCACTAAGGACAGGGTAGCGTTTGGAAACACCATATATTTT. Its protein product is CASSSTKDRVAFGNTIYF.

This clonotype was seen only a few times. This sequence joins TRBV19 and TRBJ1-1; maybe TRBD1 (6 bases). V lost 5 bases and J 0 bases, leaving 13 bases between the germline ends. Germline CDR1 reads LNHDA; CDR2 reads SQIVND (reference sequence). This CDR3 is built from 15 residues. CDR3 coding DNA: TGTGCCAGTAGTGCGATGGGACACATGAACACTGAAGCTTTCTTT. This translates into CASSAMGHMNTEAFF.

V gene TRBV19 combines with J gene TRBJ1-2, with 7 bases fitting TRBD1. Germline-derived CDR1 and CDR2 are LNHDA and SQIVND (reference sequence). The V segment lost 5 bases and the J segment 2 bases; nucleotides outside the gene matches: 8. This CDR3 region has 15 residues. The CDR3 here is CASSSTTGRNYGYTF. Written as DNA, the CDR3 is TGTGCCAGTAGTTCGACGACAGGGCGAAACTATGGCTACACCTTC.

This clonotype was recorded many times. This chain joins TRBV30 and TRBJ1-1; 9 bases match TRBD1. CDR1 and CDR2 from the germline V gene are GTSNPN and SVGIG (reference sequence). V dropped 2 bases and J dropped 4; count of bases not matched to a gene: 5. The CDR3 is 14 residues long. CDR3 nucleotide sequence: TGTGCCTGGAGTACTCAGACAGGGGGCACTGAAGCTTTCTTT. Translating gives CAWSTQTGGTEAFF.

The table lists this clonotype with many counts. The chain uses TRBV28 and TRBJ2-1; 15 bases line up with TRBD2. Trimming took 6 bases from V and 9 from J; bases not matched to a gene: 9. Germline CDR1 reads MDHEN; CDR2 reads SYDVKM. This CDR3 contains 16 residues. As DNA, the CDR3 is TGTGCCAGCAGACTCCAAGGGACTAGCGGGAGGACTGAGCAGTTCTTC. This translates into CASRLQGTSGRTEQFF. Using reference TRBV28 and TRBJ2-1 for the parts outside the CDR3, the full variable domain is DVKVTQSSRYLVKRTGEKVFLECVQDMDHENMFWYRQDPGLGLRLIYFSYDVKMKEKGDIPEGYSVSREKKERFSLILESASTNQTSMYLCASRLQGTSGRTEQFFGPGTRLTVL.

This clonotype was seen many times. The CDR3 DNA sequence: TGTGCCAGCAGCCAAGCGGGGGGTAGGGCCTACAATGAGCAGTTCTTC. Amino acids: CASSQAGGRAYNEQFF. V gene TRBV3-1 combines with J gene TRBJ2-1; 7 bases map to TRBD2. V dropped 1 base and J dropped 2; count of bases not matched to a gene: 5. The CDR3 runs to 16 residues. Germline assignment: CDR1 LGHDT and CDR2 YNNKEL (reference sequence).

The table lists this clonotype with a few counts. This sequence joins TRBV5-1 and TRBJ2-2, with D unresolved. Trimming took 1 base from V and 6 from J, leaving 10 bases between them. The germline gives CDR1 SGHRS, CDR2 YFSETQ. The CDR3 has 14 amino acids. CDR3 DNA sequence: TGCGCCAGCAGCTTGACTCCGGAACCCGGGGAGCTGTTTTTT. This translates into CASSLTPEPGELFF.

This clonotype occurred many times. V is TRBV7-9 and J is TRBJ1-1; 9 bases align to TRBD1. Germline V gene lookup returns CDR1 SEHNR and CDR2 FQNEAQ (reference sequence). The V gene end was trimmed by 1 base and the J gene end by 10 bases; junction bases not matched to a gene: 13. CDR3 length equals 16 residues. CDR3 sequence (DNA): TGTGCCAGCAGCTTAGAACCGGGACAGGGTTTCTTCGGAGCTTTCTTT. Protein: CASSLEPGQGFFGAFF.

This clonotype has at least ten counts. CDR3 sequence (DNA): TGTGCCGTTGGGCAAACAAGCGCAATGAACACTGAAGCTTTCTTT. It codes for CAVGQTSAMNTEAFF. The rearrangement links TRBV6-1 to TRBJ1-1; D remains ambiguous. Germline CDR1 and CDR2: MNHNS and SASEGT. The V end was cut by 11 bases, the J end by 0 bases, with 19 bases between. There are 15 residues in the CDR3.